The clone carrying this T cell receptor (beta chain) has just a few counts. The target antigen is unknown. The sample belongs to a study of blood T cells in healthy people across ages. CDR3 length: 13 residues. CDR1 and CDR2 from the germline V gene are DFQATT and SNEGSKA (reference sequence). Trimming cost V 1 base and J 6 bases, with 9 bases left between them. General study results and limits: Across the age range, TCR beta diversity per million T cells fell in a roughly linear way. Relative to aged donors, long-lived donors carried more naive CD4+ cells and displayed higher diversity.

The use of a sample-barcoded 5' primer and a J-beta primer mix characterized a second PCR of about 7 to 12 cycles. A template-switch adaptor that had 12 random nucleotides put a tag on each cDNA molecule. One entry per CDR3 protein results from TCRdb running MiXCR on the 5' RACE reads. The sample lists some 1.5 million distinct CDR3 sequences, 28% occurring once. Healthy Caucasian individuals from Russia aged about 6 to 90 were enrolled as donors. Sequences were obtained from blood. The chain couples TRBV20-1 to TRBJ1-4; D is unclear. This TCR derives from a woman in her twenties or thirties in good health. In DNA form, the CDR3 reads TGCAGTGCTAGAGGGGAGTGGTATGAAAAACTGTTTTTT. As protein: CSARGEWYEKLFF.